This T cell receptor beta chain is drawn from a study of PD-L1 blockade in urothelial cancer. Background on the study: About 90% of the 29 patients were men who had bladder-origin urothelial cancer. Blood was evaluated 3 weeks (second dose) and 6 weeks after therapy began. The median number of T cells present in blood samples was roughly 140,000.

CDR3 size: 16 residues. The germline CDR1 and CDR2 sequences are MGHRA and YSYEKL. V shed 5 bases, J shed 4 bases, and the junction held 11 bases outside the gene matches. The assay was immunoSEQ multiplex PCR, and TCRdb's table has in-frame clones only and misses some. Among some 76,000 clones listed, 85% to 90% were seen once. The number of samples from each patient was between 1 and 8, taken pretreatment and on-treatment. The TCR sequence derives from a man aged 55 to 70 with urothelial cancer. Material: PBMCs, obtained around atezolizumab (anti-PD-L1) treatment. The chain carries TRBV4-1 and TRBJ2-7; 10 nucleotides agree with TRBD2. CDR3 protein: CASSAGRLAGAYEQYF. Written as DNA, the CDR3 is TGCGCCAGCAGCGCCGGAAGGCTAGCGGGGGCGTACGAGCAGTACTTC.